A single sample gave rise to the 22 T cell receptor beta chains below, sequenced in a study of cytomegalovirus exposure and HLA in healthy donors. Generated by immunoSEQ multiplex PCR, the TCRdb table keeps only in-frame clones and is missing some. Here the sample spans 75,000 to 90,000 clones, less than 96% being singletons. The sequenced sample was PBMCs. The source is a man between 18 and 35 years old in good health and CMV-seropositive.

The chain has TRBV28 and TRBJ1-1; TRBD1 might be the D (6 bases). The CDR3 totals 14 residues. Trimming took off 4 bases at V and 3 bases at J, with 12 bases between the two ends. Germline V CDR1 and CDR2: MDHEN, SYDVKM. CDR3 loop: CASSSDRTDTEAFF. The DNA of the CDR3 is TGTGCCAGCAGTTCCGACAGGACGGACACTGAAGCTTTCTTT.

V is TRBV27 and J is TRBJ2-3, with D tentatively TRBD1 (5 bases). Trimming shortened V by 5 bases and J by 4 bases, and 16 bases separated the two germline ends. This CDR3 contains 15 residues. Germline CDR1 MNHEY, CDR2 SMNVEV (reference sequence). This CDR3 reads CASSPPGRVPDTQYF. The CDR3 DNA follows: TGTGCCAGCAGTCCCCCAGGCAGGGTGCCAGATACGCAGTATTTT.

As DNA, the CDR3 is TGCGCCAGCAGCTTGGTTGCGGATAACTATGGCTACACCTTC. As protein: CASSLVADNYGYTF. V and J are TRBV5-1 and TRBJ1-2, with D unclear. CDR3 length: 14 amino acids. CDR1 is SGHRS, CDR2 YFSETQ, per germline. V gave up 0 bases and J gave up 1 base, with 7 bases separating them.

This chain joins TRBV28 and TRBJ1-4; 7 bases map to TRBD1. CDR1 and CDR2 (germline): MDHEN, SYDVKM. V lost 6 bases and J lost 5; bases outside the gene matches: 3. The CDR3 is made up of 13 amino acids. CDR3: CASSRDSNEKLFF. CDR3 coding DNA: TGTGCCAGCAGCCGGGACAGCAATGAAAAACTGTTTTTT.

CDR3 amino acids: CSVRGTGAIGELFF. CDR3 nucleotide sequence: TGCAGCGTTCGCGGGACAGGTGCTATAGGGGAGCTGTTTTTT. The chain links TRBV29-1 to TRBJ2-2; TRBD1 agrees at 8 bases. J was trimmed by 8 bases and V by 5 bases; bases with no gene match: 10. The germline V gene encodes CDR1 SQVTM and CDR2 ANQGSEA. The CDR3 spans 14 residues.

This rearrangement joins TRBV7-9 to TRBJ2-1; D unresolved. The ends were cut back, 6 bases at V and 8 bases at J, with 23 bases in the middle. Germline loops: CDR1 SEHNR, CDR2 FQNEAQ (reference sequence). This CDR3 is 16 amino acids long. Here the CDR3 reads CASSPRIERVRYEQFF. In DNA, the CDR3 is TGTGCCAGCAGTCCCCGGATAGAGCGAGTGAGGTATGAGCAGTTCTTC.

The CDR3 region is CASSEVGGYNEQFF. The CDR3 nucleotides are TGTGCCAGCAGTGAGGTTGGAGGGTACAATGAGCAGTTCTTC. This chain joins TRBV2 and TRBJ2-1; TRBD2 might be the D (6 bases). CDR1 is SNHLY, CDR2 FYNNEI, per germline. CDR3 length: 14 residues. The V and J ends lost 3 bases and 4 bases respectively, with 10 bases between them.

The V call is TRBV7-6, the J call TRBJ1-4; D possibly corresponds to TRBD1 (5 bases). This CDR3 is 14 amino acids long. Germline-derived CDR1 and CDR2 are SGHVS and FNYEAQ. V was trimmed by 1 base and J by 8 bases, leaving 11 bases between them. As DNA, the CDR3 is TGTGCCAGCAGCTTAGTCAGGGCCGGAGAAAAACTGTTTTTT. Encoded protein: CASSLVRAGEKLFF.

The chain links TRBV25-1 to TRBJ2-7; D is undetermined. V lost 4 bases to trimming and J lost 5 bases, with 18 bases between them. Germline values: CDR1 MGHDK, CDR2 SYGVNS. The CDR3 has 15 residues. The CDR3, as DNA: TGTGCCAGCAGTGGATTGGCGGCGCAAACACACGAGCAGTACTTC. The encoded protein is CASSGLAAQTHEQYF.

The rearrangement links TRBV10-2 to TRBJ1-2; 9 nucleotides align to TRBD1. Germline V gene sequence: CDR1 WSHSY, CDR2 SAAADI. V lost 5 bases to trimming and J lost 8 bases; unmatched junction nucleotides: 9. The CDR3 is 14 amino acids. Written as DNA, the CDR3 is TGCGCCAGCAGTCCCGGGACAGGGTCAGGAGGCTACACCTTC. Protein: CASSPGTGSGGYTF.

The chain carries TRBV9 and TRBJ2-1; 7 bases agree with TRBD1. In germline, CDR1 is SGDLS, CDR2 YYNGEE. This CDR3 spans 17 amino acids. J was trimmed by 4 bases and V by 0 bases; bases with no gene match: 10. For the CDR3, the DNA is TGTGCCAGCAGCGTAGAATCTCTGGGGACAGTATACAATGAGCAGTTCTTC. Protein product: CASSVESLGTVYNEQFF.

The CDR3 coding sequence is TGCGCCAGCAGCCAAGAGGGGGCTCGGTACACAGATACGCAGTATTTT. It translates to CASSQEGARYTDTQYF. V is TRBV4-1 and J is TRBJ2-3; tentative D call: TRBD1 (6 bases). V lost 0 bases and J lost 2, with 12 bases in between. Germline CDR1 reads MGHRA; CDR2 reads YSYEKL. This CDR3 comprises 16 residues.

This clone was found once. The V and J genes are TRBV7-9 and TRBJ2-5; perhaps TRBD2 as D (6 bases). V lost 0 bases to trimming and J lost 1 base, with 12 bases between them. Germline CDR1 reads SEHNR; CDR2 reads FQNEAQ (reference sequence). The CDR3 extends over 16 amino acids. CDR3 protein: CASSLARGPLQETQYF. In DNA, the CDR3 is TGTGCCAGCAGCTTAGCGCGGGGACCCCTCCAAGAGACCCAGTACTTC. The whole variable domain, filled in from reference TRBV7-9 and TRBJ2-5, reads DTGVSQNPRHKITKRGQNVTFRCDPISEHNRLYWYRQTLGQGPEFLTYFQNEAQLEKSRLLSDRFSAERPKGSFSTLEIQRTEQGDSAMYLCASSLARGPLQETQYFGPGTRLLVL.

This chain connects TRBV10-1 to TRBJ2-7; possibly TRBD1 for D (5 bases). Germline-derived CDR1 and CDR2 are WNHNN and SYGVQD (reference sequence). V was trimmed by 6 bases and J by 6 bases, leaving 15 bases between them. This CDR3 is 13 amino acids long. CDR3 nucleotide sequence: TGCGCCAGCAGCCTATCACCCCAGGGCGAGCAGTACTTC. Protein sequence: CASSLSPQGEQYF.

This clone has only one observation. This sample includes further DNA sequences coding for the same CDR3. V and J are TRBV15 and TRBJ1-5; no reliable D call. Germline CDR1 LNHNV, CDR2 YYDKDF (reference sequence). With 1 base removed from V and 2 bases from J, the gap between germline ends came to 12 bases. This CDR3 is built from 16 residues. The DNA for the CDR3 is TGTGCCACCAGCAGAGCGGGAGGCAAGGGCAATCAGCCCCAGCATTTT. This translates into CATSRAGGKGNQPQHF.

V gene TRBV5-6 combines with J gene TRBJ1-5, with 11 bases fitting TRBD1. Germline-derived CDR1 and CDR2 are SGHDT and YYEEEE. The J segment lost 0 bases and the V segment lost 2 bases, leaving 4 bases of the junction unmatched. CDR3 size: 17 residues. CDR3 sequence (DNA): TGTGCCAGCAGCTTCGGGACAGGGGGTTATAGCAATCAGCCCCAGCATTTT. It specifies CASSFGTGGYSNQPQHF.

This sequence joins TRBV6-5 and TRBJ1-1; 7 bases align to TRBD1. The V gene's germline CDR1 is MNHEY and CDR2 SVGAGI. The CDR3 spans 14 residues. Trimming took 0 bases from V and 5 from J; bases not matched to a gene: 3. The DNA of the CDR3 is TGTGCCAGCAGTTACTCGGGGACAGTGACTGAAGCTTTCTTT. Translated: CASSYSGTVTEAFF.

The rearrangement uses TRBV6-6 and TRBJ2-7, with 9 nucleotides matching TRBD1. V lost 6 bases, J lost 3 bases, and 6 bases stayed unmatched. CDR3 length: 14 amino acids. Germline CDR1 is MNHNY and CDR2 is SVGAGI (reference sequence). Here the CDR3 DNA reads TGTGCCAGCAGCCGTCCGGGACAGGGCTACGAGCAGTACTTC. This sequence encodes CASSRPGQGYEQYF.

This sequence joins TRBV5-1 and TRBJ2-1, with D perhaps TRBD2 (6 bases). This CDR3 has 14 residues. V gave up 0 bases and J gave up 6 bases, with 10 bases separating them. Germline values: CDR1 SGHRS, CDR2 YFSETQ. Here the CDR3 reads CASSLAGSGNEQFF. The DNA of the CDR3 is TGCGCCAGCAGCTTGGCCGGGAGCGGCAATGAGCAGTTCTTC.

The V call is TRBV6-5, the J call TRBJ2-1, with a tentative D call TRBD2 (5 bases). The CDR3 contains 16 residues. Germline CDR1 reads MNHEY; CDR2 reads SVGAGI. V dropped 2 bases and J dropped 3 bases, with 14 bases sitting between them. CDR3 amino acids: CASSYQPGSFYNEQFF. The CDR3 DNA sequence: TGTGCCAGCAGTTACCAACCGGGGAGCTTCTACAATGAGCAGTTCTTC.

The genes are TRBV6-5 and TRBJ2-5, with D maybe TRBD1 (5 bases). V dropped 0 bases and J dropped 11 bases, with 13 bases sitting between them. CDR1 is MNHEY, CDR2 SVGAGI, per germline. This CDR3 has 13 amino acids. The CDR3 bases are TGTGCCAGCAGTTACTCGGGGCTCGGTGGGCAGTACTTC. Its translation: CASSYSGLGGQYF.

This chain uses TRBV6-1 with TRBJ1-5, with no clear D. The ends were cut back, 7 bases at V and 2 bases at J, with 12 bases in the middle. The CDR3 spans 14 residues. Germline V lookup: CDR1 MNHNS, CDR2 SASEGT. For the CDR3, the DNA is TGTGCCAGCACGGTATATAGTGGCAATCAGCCCCAGCATTTT. This gives the protein CASTVYSGNQPQHF.